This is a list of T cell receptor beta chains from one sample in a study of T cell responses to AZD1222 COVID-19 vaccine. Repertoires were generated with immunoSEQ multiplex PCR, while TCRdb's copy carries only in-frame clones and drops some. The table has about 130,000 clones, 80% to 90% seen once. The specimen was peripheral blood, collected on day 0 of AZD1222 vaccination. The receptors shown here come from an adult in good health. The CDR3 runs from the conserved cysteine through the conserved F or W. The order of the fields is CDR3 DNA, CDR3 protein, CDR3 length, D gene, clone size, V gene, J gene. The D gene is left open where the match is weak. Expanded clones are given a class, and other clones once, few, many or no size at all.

cdr3_nt: TGTGCCAGCAGTTTTGCTATTATAGGGGAGCAGTACTTC
cdr3_aa: CASSFAIIGEQYF
cdr3_length: 13
d_call: -
clone_size: -
v_call: TRBV12-3/TRBV12-4
j_call: TRBJ2-7

cdr3_nt: TGTGCCAGCAGCCAGGCAAGCGGGAAGAATGAGCAGTTCTTC
cdr3_aa: CASSQASGKNEQFF
cdr3_length: 14
d_call: TRBD2
clone_size: -
v_call: TRBV4-2
j_call: TRBJ2-1

cdr3_nt: TGTGCCAGCAGTGAAAACCTACCTAACTCTGGAAACACCATATATTTT
cdr3_aa: CASSENLPNSGNTIYF
cdr3_length: 16
d_call: -
clone_size: -
v_call: TRBV2
j_call: TRBJ1-3

cdr3_nt: TGTGCCAGCAGTGACCGGGACAGGGTCAATGAAAAACTGTTTTTT
cdr3_aa: CASSDRDRVNEKLFF
cdr3_length: 15
d_call: TRBD1
clone_size: -
v_call: TRBV6-6
j_call: TRBJ1-4

cdr3_nt: TGTGCCAGCAGCTTACTAGCGGGAACCACAGATACGCAGTATTTT
cdr3_aa: CASSLLAGTTDTQYF
cdr3_length: 15
d_call: TRBD2
clone_size: -
v_call: TRBV7-9
j_call: TRBJ2-3

cdr3_nt: TGTGCCAGCAGTGAAGCCCTAGCGGGGTCATACAATGAGCAGTTCTTC
cdr3_aa: CASSEALAGSYNEQFF
cdr3_length: 16
d_call: TRBD2
clone_size: -
v_call: TRBV6-1
j_call: TRBJ2-1

cdr3_nt: TGTGCCAGCAGCCAAGTACGATATGAGCAGTACTTC
cdr3_aa: CASSQVRYEQYF
cdr3_length: 12
d_call: -
clone_size: -
v_call: TRBV3-1/TRBV3-2
j_call: TRBJ2-7

cdr3_nt: TGTGCCACCAGTGTCCCTTATAGCAATCAGCCCCAGCATTTT
cdr3_aa: CATSVPYSNQPQHF
cdr3_length: 14
d_call: -
clone_size: -
v_call: TRBV24-1
j_call: TRBJ1-5

cdr3_nt: TGTGCCAGCACTCGGGACTTATACAATGAGCAGTTCTTC
cdr3_aa: CASTRDLYNEQFF
cdr3_length: 13
d_call: -
clone_size: -
v_call: TRBV7-8
j_call: TRBJ2-1

cdr3_nt: TGTGCCAGCACCCTACAGGGAAACGGGGAGCTGTTTTTT
cdr3_aa: CASTLQGNGELFF
cdr3_length: 13
d_call: -
clone_size: -
v_call: TRBV12-3/TRBV12-4
j_call: TRBJ2-2

cdr3_nt: TGTGCCAATAACAGGGCCCTGGGAGCTTTCTTT
cdr3_aa: CANNRALGAFF
cdr3_length: 11
d_call: -
clone_size: -
v_call: TRBV5-8
j_call: TRBJ1-1

cdr3_nt: TGTGCCAGCAGCTTAGGCGGTAGCGGGGGGCAGGACAATGAGCAGTTCTTC
cdr3_aa: CASSLGGSGGQDNEQFF
cdr3_length: 17
d_call: TRBD2
clone_size: -
v_call: TRBV7-9
j_call: TRBJ2-1

cdr3_nt: TGTGCCAGCAGTTACTCGATACGCAAATTCTATGGCTACACCTTC
cdr3_aa: CASSYSIRKFYGYTF
cdr3_length: 15
d_call: -
clone_size: -
v_call: TRBV6-5
j_call: TRBJ1-2

cdr3_nt: TGTGCCAGCTCACCTGCGGCAGGGGCTATAAACGAGCAGTACTTC
cdr3_aa: CASSPAAGAINEQYF
cdr3_length: 15
d_call: -
clone_size: -
v_call: TRBV18
j_call: TRBJ2-7

cdr3_nt: TGTGCCAGCAGTTCTACCAACGCGGGGGGCTACACCTTC
cdr3_aa: CASSSTNAGGYTF
cdr3_length: 13
d_call: -
clone_size: -
v_call: TRBV11-2
j_call: TRBJ1-2

cdr3_nt: TGTGCCAGCCGAGTCCGCACGACAGACACCGGGGAGCTGTTTTTT
cdr3_aa: CASRVRTTDTGELFF
cdr3_length: 15
d_call: -
clone_size: -
v_call: TRBV2
j_call: TRBJ2-2

cdr3_nt: TGCGCCAGCAGCCAAGTAGGTGGCTACGAGCAGTACTTC
cdr3_aa: CASSQVGGYEQYF
cdr3_length: 13
d_call: -
clone_size: -
v_call: TRBV4-3
j_call: TRBJ2-7

cdr3_nt: TGTGCCAGTAGCGATTCCGGACAGTCCCTAGGGCGCAATCAGCCCCAGCATTTT
cdr3_aa: CASSDSGQSLGRNQPQHF
cdr3_length: 18
d_call: -
clone_size: -
v_call: TRBV19
j_call: TRBJ1-5

cdr3_nt: TGTGCCAGCAGCTTCGGTAGCGTGGACAATGAGCAGTTCTTC
cdr3_aa: CASSFGSVDNEQFF
cdr3_length: 14
d_call: -
clone_size: -
v_call: TRBV7-9
j_call: TRBJ2-1

cdr3_nt: TGTGCCTGGAGTAGTCCCCGGACCCAAAGTCCCTATGGCTACACCTTC
cdr3_aa: CAWSSPRTQSPYGYTF
cdr3_length: 16
d_call: -
clone_size: -
v_call: TRBV30
j_call: TRBJ1-2

cdr3_nt: TGTGCCAGCTCACCGAGGAGCAATATAGGTCAGCCCCAGCATTTT
cdr3_aa: CASSPRSNIGQPQHF
cdr3_length: 15
d_call: -
clone_size: -
v_call: TRBV18
j_call: TRBJ1-5

cdr3_nt: TGTGCCAGCAGCCTCCGACGGTACGAGCAGTACTTC
cdr3_aa: CASSLRRYEQYF
cdr3_length: 12
d_call: -
clone_size: -
v_call: TRBV28
j_call: TRBJ2-7

cdr3_nt: TGTGCCACCAGTGATCAAGGGACTGGAACCTACAATGAGCAGTTCTTC
cdr3_aa: CATSDQGTGTYNEQFF
cdr3_length: 16
d_call: -
clone_size: -
v_call: TRBV24-1
j_call: TRBJ2-1

cdr3_nt: TGTGCCAGCAGCTTGGATTACAGGGTGAGGGGCTACACCTTC
cdr3_aa: CASSLDYRVRGYTF
cdr3_length: 14
d_call: -
clone_size: -
v_call: TRBV5-6
j_call: TRBJ1-2

cdr3_nt: TGTGCCAGCAGTTACTCTGGGACAGGGGGATCGTATGAGCAGTTCTTC
cdr3_aa: CASSYSGTGGSYEQFF
cdr3_length: 16
d_call: TRBD1
clone_size: -
v_call: TRBV6-5
j_call: TRBJ2-1

cdr3_nt: TGTGCCAGCAGCTTATCATGGGGGAGCACAGATACGCAGTATTTT
cdr3_aa: CASSLSWGSTDTQYF
cdr3_length: 15
d_call: -
clone_size: -
v_call: TRBV7-3
j_call: TRBJ2-3

cdr3_nt: TGTGCCAGCAGTCGACTAGCGGGAGTGGGAACCAAAAACATTCAGTACTTC
cdr3_aa: CASSRLAGVGTKNIQYF
cdr3_length: 17
d_call: TRBD2
clone_size: -
v_call: TRBV6-6
j_call: TRBJ2-4

cdr3_nt: TGTGCCAGCAGCGACAGGGCGGGAGGCACAGATACGCAGTATTTT
cdr3_aa: CASSDRAGGTDTQYF
cdr3_length: 15
d_call: -
clone_size: -
v_call: TRBV7-9
j_call: TRBJ2-3

cdr3_nt: TGTGCCACCAGTAGGAGGGATGGGCGGAACACTGAAGCTTTCTTT
cdr3_aa: CATSRRDGRNTEAFF
cdr3_length: 15
d_call: -
clone_size: once
v_call: TRBV24-1
j_call: TRBJ1-1

cdr3_nt: TGTGCCAGCAGCTCGCCGACTAGCGGCCGTTACGAGCAGTACTTC
cdr3_aa: CASSSPTSGRYEQYF
cdr3_length: 15
d_call: TRBD2
clone_size: -
v_call: TRBV7-9
j_call: TRBJ2-7

cdr3_nt: TGTGCCAGCAGCCCCCTTGCGGGAGCCTACGAGCAGTACTTC
cdr3_aa: CASSPLAGAYEQYF
cdr3_length: 14
d_call: TRBD2
clone_size: -
v_call: TRBV9
j_call: TRBJ2-7

cdr3_nt: TGTGCCAGCAGCCCCCAACAACTACACTACGAGCAGTACTTC
cdr3_aa: CASSPQQLHYEQYF
cdr3_length: 14
d_call: -
clone_size: -
v_call: TRBV21-1
j_call: TRBJ2-7

cdr3_nt: TGTGCCAGCAGCCCATGGGGCCGGGACGGGTACAATGAGCAGTTCTTC
cdr3_aa: CASSPWGRDGYNEQFF
cdr3_length: 16
d_call: -
clone_size: -
v_call: TRBV11-2
j_call: TRBJ2-1

cdr3_nt: TGTGCCAGCAGCACCCGGGACAGGAGGGAGACCCAGTACTTC
cdr3_aa: CASSTRDRRETQYF
cdr3_length: 14
d_call: TRBD1
clone_size: -
v_call: TRBV11-3
j_call: TRBJ2-5

cdr3_nt: TGTGCCACTGGTGCTAGCGGGAGTTCGGTAAATACGCAGTATTTT
cdr3_aa: CATGASGSSVNTQYF
cdr3_length: 15
d_call: TRBD2
clone_size: -
v_call: TRBV15
j_call: TRBJ2-3

cdr3_nt: TGTGCCAGCAGCGTAGGGACTAGCGGGACCTACGAGCAGTACTTC
cdr3_aa: CASSVGTSGTYEQYF
cdr3_length: 15
d_call: TRBD2
clone_size: -
v_call: TRBV9
j_call: TRBJ2-7

cdr3_nt: TGTGCCAGCAGCCAAGCTGGGGCGGATTCACCCCTCCACTTT
cdr3_aa: CASSQAGADSPLHF
cdr3_length: 14
d_call: -
clone_size: -
v_call: TRBV3-1/TRBV3-2
j_call: TRBJ1-6

cdr3_nt: TGTGCCAGCAGTTATGGGGGGATAACCTACGAGCAGTACTTC
cdr3_aa: CASSYGGITYEQYF
cdr3_length: 14
d_call: -
clone_size: -
v_call: TRBV6-2/TRBV6-3
j_call: TRBJ2-7

cdr3_nt: TGTGCCAGCAGCTTAGGTGGGGCGGATTTGGGGCAGCCCCAGCATTTT
cdr3_aa: CASSLGGADLGQPQHF
cdr3_length: 16
d_call: -
clone_size: once
v_call: TRBV7-9
j_call: TRBJ1-5

cdr3_nt: TGCGCCAGCAGCCAAGAGGGCGGGAGGGTCGATGAGCAGTTCTTC
cdr3_aa: CASSQEGGRVDEQFF
cdr3_length: 15
d_call: TRBD2
clone_size: -
v_call: TRBV4-3
j_call: TRBJ2-1

cdr3_nt: TGTGCCAGCAGCCTCGGACCGGCGAGCACTGAAGCTTTCTTT
cdr3_aa: CASSLGPASTEAFF
cdr3_length: 14
d_call: -
clone_size: -
v_call: TRBV3-1/TRBV3-2
j_call: TRBJ1-1

cdr3_nt: TGCGCCAGCAGTACTGACACGAACTATGGCTACACCTTC
cdr3_aa: CASSTDTNYGYTF
cdr3_length: 13
d_call: -
clone_size: -
v_call: TRBV10-1
j_call: TRBJ1-2

cdr3_nt: TGTGCCAGTAGTGTAGGACAGGGGAGGCCTCAGCCCCAGCATTTT
cdr3_aa: CASSVGQGRPQPQHF
cdr3_length: 15
d_call: TRBD1
clone_size: once
v_call: TRBV19
j_call: TRBJ1-5

cdr3_nt: TGTGCCTGGAGTGTAAGGGGCCCCTACACCTTC
cdr3_aa: CAWSVRGPYTF
cdr3_length: 11
d_call: -
clone_size: -
v_call: TRBV30
j_call: TRBJ1-2

cdr3_nt: TGCGCCAGCAGCCAAGTTTCGGATGGCTACACCTTC
cdr3_aa: CASSQVSDGYTF
cdr3_length: 12
d_call: -
clone_size: -
v_call: TRBV5-1
j_call: TRBJ1-2